This T cell receptor (beta chain) was recorded in a study of control samples from healthy donors and cancer patients. Sequencing was performed with immunoSEQ multiplex PCR; in TCRdb, only in-frame clones are kept and a portion is missing. The sample records about 130,000 clones, around 94% being singletons. The CDR3 contains 13 residues. Trimming took off 2 bases at V and 0 bases at J, with 4 bases between the two ends. Germline-derived CDR1 and CDR2 are MNHEY and SVGEGT. This receptor was obtained from an elderly man with head and neck cancer. Sequenced sample: PBMCs. The chain uses TRBV6-2 or TRBV6-3 and TRBJ1-2; D gene unclear. CDR3 protein: CASSYGANYGYTF. For the CDR3, the DNA is TGTGCCAGCAGTTACGGTGCTAACTATGGCTACACCTTC.